This T cell receptor beta chain was obtained from a study of regulatory T cells in long-lasting Graves disease (dated by TCRdb to the early 2020s). The study in broad terms: To count as having persistent Graves' disease, a patient had to have received antithyroid drug treatment for over 5 years with TSH receptor autoantibodies remaining persistently positive. Persistent Graves' disease patients were compared with newly diagnosed Graves' disease patients by peripheral blood TCR sequencing and RNA sequencing. The study was conducted in China and was registered as a clinical trial. A total of around 33 samples underwent TCR sequencing, from roughly 13 patients with persistent Graves' disease and 20 or so patients with newly diagnosed Graves' disease. In the clinical cohort, patients with persistent Graves' disease had used antithyroid drugs for an average of about 9.3 years.

Here is what the overall study found, with its caveats: The authors acknowledged the small sample size as a limitation that may reduce accuracy. Peripheral blood alone was examined, since thyroid tissue, which constituted the primary lesion, could not be accessed. Persistent disease showed preferential use of TRBV28, TRBJ1-2 and TRBJ2-5, whereas newly diagnosed disease favored TRBV20-1 and TRBJ2-1. Sequencing and analysis were limited to the TCR beta chain. Persistent patients shared more public clonotypes among themselves (around 3,000) than newly diagnosed patients did (more than 950). Compared with newly diagnosed patients, patients with persistent Graves' disease had lower TCR Shannon entropy and fewer highly expanded clones, which suggests clonal expansion.

Libraries were constructed by multiplex PCR. Sequencing was performed on an Illumina HiSeq 4000. To build TCR beta libraries, CDR3 regions were amplified by Arm-PCR using iRepertoire HTBI primers. PCR products were gel purified before sequencing. Regarding the original processing steps: Gene usage analysis of CDR3 amino acid clonotypes used the 60 to 75 TRBV and more than 13 TRBJ segments found across samples. COPE and FqMerger were used to merge the filtered high-quality paired reads into contigs. Contigs were aligned with BLAST to IMGT TRBV, TRBD and TRBJ reference genes, and CDR3 was defined per IMGT. Highly expanded clones were defined as clonotypes with a frequency above 0.1%. Shannon entropy was used to measure repertoire diversity, and the Gini coefficient was used to measure V-J evenness. Clonotypes shared by more than one individual were considered public. In-frame beta chains were kept once TCRdb had trimmed the public reads at Q25 with fastp and called clones with MiXCR. Rows are combined by CDR3 protein, so each entry shows the most common genes and DNA. TCRdb, rather than the study authors, made the V and J calls. Present in this sample are around 460,000 distinct CDR3 sequences, roughly 21% of which were seen just once. Of the sample, roughly 7.7% falls within the top ten clones.

What this sample's time point label stands for: persistent/refractory GD, antithyroid drugs over 5 years with positive TRAb. For both TCR sequencing and RNA sequencing, RNA was extracted from PBMCs in TRIzol. The diagnosis of Graves' disease followed American Thyroid Association guidelines. The patients came from an endocrinology department in Xi'an, China. From each patient, roughly 9 milliliters of peripheral blood was collected into an EDTA anticoagulant tube. Ficoll Paque Plus density gradient separation was used to isolate PBMCs, and no additional T cell sorting was done. An Agilent 2100 Bioanalyzer and agarose gel were used to assess RNA quality, and a NanoDrop 2000 was used to measure RNA concentration. This clonotype was seen ten or more times. The antigen this receptor binds is unknown. There are no base qualities to consult, and no much larger clone falls within one base. V and J are truncated by 7 bases and 3 bases respectively, leaving an intervening sequence of 6 bases. CDR1 MDHEN and CDR2 SYDVKM were looked up in the germline V gene. Counted from cysteine to phenylalanine, this CDR3 has 11 amino acids. The kept DNA is CDR3 alone, 33 bases in frame from the first base.

The source was peripheral blood mononuclear cells (PBMCs), collected when the disease was refractory, from a patient treated with antithyroid drugs. Recombination linked TRBV28 to TRBJ1-2, with the D gene too uncertain to name. This receptor was identified in a female donor with Graves disease. Here the CDR3 is given as CASIGYYGYTF. The nucleotide sequence is TGTGCCAGCATCGGCTACTATGGCTACACCTTC.